This TCR beta chain derives from a study of metastatic and nonmetastatic thyroid tumors (TCRdb year 2020). Background for the entire study: The researchers compared repertoires between peripheral blood samples and tumor or nodule tissue samples from patients with malignant or benign thyroid disease.

Preparation of the library involved PCR. Instrument used: Illumina HiSeq 4000. High-throughput sequencing was used to profile the CDR3 region of the TCR beta-chain in every patient. From the authors' description of their analysis: CDR3 differences across clinicopathological groups were used to build a classifier for discriminating distant-metastatic papillary thyroid cancer patients. Repertoire diversity was assessed with the Shannon index, and tumor-blood repertoire similarity with the Morisita-Horn index. The public reads were reanalyzed by TCRdb: fastp trimming at Q25, MiXCR alignment, in-frame beta chains only. TCRdb, not the original authors, processed these V and J calls. The sample table lists around 21,000 clones, about 18% of them with a count of one. The ten biggest clones cover roughly 20% of the sample. The CDR3 runs 13 residues from the cysteine to the phenylalanine. The read is trimmed to its CDR3 DNA, 39 bases read in frame from base 1. The germline V gene gives CDR1 as MNHEY and CDR2 as SVGEGT. Deletion took 0 bases off V and 8 bases off J, with a span of 10 bases between the germline ends.

A few counts support this clone. Its binding antigen is unknown. The input lacks base qualities; no much larger clone sits a single base away. Paper-wide results and their limitations: TCR beta diversity was reported as significantly higher in malignant tumors than in benign nodules, in both blood and tumor samples.

No treatment had been received by any patient before thyroid surgery. Patient clinical samples collected from about 2011 to 2018 were retrospectively analysed using T-cell receptor beta sequencing. Sequenced input: blood. The receptor was isolated from a male donor with papillary thyroid cancer or a benign thyroid nodule (not recorded which). Some clones in this sample may be carry-over from other donors' samples. The chain was built from TRBV6-2 or TRBV6-3 and TRBJ1-2; a tentative D call is TRBD1 (5 bases match). The CDR3 amino acid sequence is: CASSYSSNRGYTF. The DNA sequence follows: TGTGCCAGCAGTTACTCGAGTAACAGGGGCTACACCTTC.